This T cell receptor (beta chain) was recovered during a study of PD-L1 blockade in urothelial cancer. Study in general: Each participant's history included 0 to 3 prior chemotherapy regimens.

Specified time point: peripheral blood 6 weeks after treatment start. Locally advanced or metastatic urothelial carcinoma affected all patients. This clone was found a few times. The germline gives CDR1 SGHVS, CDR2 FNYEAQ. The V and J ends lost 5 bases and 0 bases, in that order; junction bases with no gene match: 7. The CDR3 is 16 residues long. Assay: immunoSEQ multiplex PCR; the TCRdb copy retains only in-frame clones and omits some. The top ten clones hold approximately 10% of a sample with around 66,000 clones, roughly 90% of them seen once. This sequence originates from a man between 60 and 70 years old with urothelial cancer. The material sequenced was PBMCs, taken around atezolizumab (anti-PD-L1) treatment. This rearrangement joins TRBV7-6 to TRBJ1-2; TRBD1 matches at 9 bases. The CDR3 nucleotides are TGTGCCAGCAGCCCTGACAGGGGGAACGCTAACTATGGCTACACCTTC. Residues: CASSPDRGNANYGYTF.